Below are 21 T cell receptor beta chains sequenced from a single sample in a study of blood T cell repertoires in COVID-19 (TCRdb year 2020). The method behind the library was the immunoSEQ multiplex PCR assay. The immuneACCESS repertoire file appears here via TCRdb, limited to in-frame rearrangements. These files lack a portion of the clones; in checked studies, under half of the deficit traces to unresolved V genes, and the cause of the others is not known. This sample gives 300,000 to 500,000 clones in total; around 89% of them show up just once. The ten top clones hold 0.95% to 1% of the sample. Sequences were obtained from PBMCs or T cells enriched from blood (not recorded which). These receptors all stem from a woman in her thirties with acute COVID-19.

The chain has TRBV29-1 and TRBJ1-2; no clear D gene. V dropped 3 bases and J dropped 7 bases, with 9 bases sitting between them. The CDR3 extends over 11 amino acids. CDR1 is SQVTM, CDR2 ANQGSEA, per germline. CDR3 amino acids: CSVESSGGYTF. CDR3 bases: TGCAGCGTTGAGTCTTCGGGTGGCTACACCTTC.

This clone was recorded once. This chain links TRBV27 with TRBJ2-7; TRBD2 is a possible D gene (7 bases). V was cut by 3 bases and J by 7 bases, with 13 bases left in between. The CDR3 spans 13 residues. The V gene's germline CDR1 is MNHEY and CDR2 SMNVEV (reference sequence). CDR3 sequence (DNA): TGTGCCAGCAGTTTGGAGGGGGGGCTGGAGCAGTACTTC. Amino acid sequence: CASSLEGGLEQYF.

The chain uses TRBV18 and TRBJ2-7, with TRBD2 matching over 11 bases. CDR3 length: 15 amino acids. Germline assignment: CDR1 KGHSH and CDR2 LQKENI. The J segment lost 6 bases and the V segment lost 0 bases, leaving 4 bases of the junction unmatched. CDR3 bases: TGTGCCAGCTCACCACCGTCCCTAGCGGGGGGCGAGCAGTACTTC. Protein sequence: CASSPPSLAGGEQYF.

CDR3 sequence: CASSLGRGGEKLFF. Here the CDR3 DNA reads TGCGCCAGCAGCTTGGGCAGGGGCGGCGAAAAACTGTTTTTT. The genes are TRBV5-1 and TRBJ1-4; TRBD1 is a possible D gene (6 bases). This CDR3 is built from 14 residues. Germline V gives CDR1 SGHRS, CDR2 YFSETQ. The V gene lost 0 bases and the J gene lost 8 bases, with 11 bases spanning the gap. The complete variable domain, with remaining parts taken from reference TRBV5-1 and TRBJ1-4, reads KAGVTQTPRYLIKTRGQQVTLSCSPISGHRSVSWYQQTPGQGLQFLFEYFSETQRNKGNFPGRFSGRQFSNSRSEMNVSTLELGDSALYLCASSLGRGGEKLFFGSGTQLSVL.

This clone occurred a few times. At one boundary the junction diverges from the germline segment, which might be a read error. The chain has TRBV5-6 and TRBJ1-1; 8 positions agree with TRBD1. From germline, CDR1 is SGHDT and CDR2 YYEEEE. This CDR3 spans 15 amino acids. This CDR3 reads CASSLPRVDRGKGIF. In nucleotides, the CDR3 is TGTGCCAGCAGCTTGCCCCGGGTAGACAGGGGCAAGGGGATCTTT.

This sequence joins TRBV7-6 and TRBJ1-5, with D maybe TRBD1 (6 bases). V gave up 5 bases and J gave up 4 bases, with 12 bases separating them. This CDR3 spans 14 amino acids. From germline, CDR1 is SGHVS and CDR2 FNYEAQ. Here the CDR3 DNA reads TGTGCCAGCAGCCGGGACACAACAAATCAGCCCCAGCATTTT. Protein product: CASSRDTTNQPQHF.

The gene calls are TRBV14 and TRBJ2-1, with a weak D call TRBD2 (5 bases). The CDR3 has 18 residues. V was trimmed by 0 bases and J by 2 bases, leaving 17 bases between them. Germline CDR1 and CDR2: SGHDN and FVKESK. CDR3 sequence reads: CASSQDRTLNPPYNEQFF. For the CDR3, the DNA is TGTGCCAGCAGCCAAGATCGGACTCTTAACCCCCCCTACAATGAGCAGTTCTTC.

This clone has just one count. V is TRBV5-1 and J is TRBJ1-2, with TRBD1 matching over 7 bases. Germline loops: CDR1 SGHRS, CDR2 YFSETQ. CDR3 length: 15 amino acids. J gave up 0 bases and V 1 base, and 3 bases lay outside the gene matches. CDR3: CASSLPGQTNYGYTF. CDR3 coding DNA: TGCGCCAGCAGCTTGCCGGGACAGACTAACTATGGCTACACCTTC.

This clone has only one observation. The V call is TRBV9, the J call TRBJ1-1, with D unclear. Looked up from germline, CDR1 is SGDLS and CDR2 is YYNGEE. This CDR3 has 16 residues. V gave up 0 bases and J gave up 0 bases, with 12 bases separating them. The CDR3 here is CASSVGFIAMNTEAFF. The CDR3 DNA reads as TGTGCCAGCAGCGTAGGTTTTATCGCGATGAACACTGAAGCTTTCTTT.

CDR3 bases: TGTGCCAGCAGTTATCCCCAGACCGACAGATATAATGAAAAACTGTTTTTT. The encoded protein is CASSYPQTDRYNEKLFF. The chain is built from TRBV6-2 or TRBV6-3 and TRBJ1-4; the D gene is possibly TRBD1 (5 bases). The CDR3 covers 17 residues. The V end was cut by 3 bases, the J end by 4 bases, with 18 bases between. Germline V gene lookup returns CDR1 MNHEY and CDR2 SVGEGT.

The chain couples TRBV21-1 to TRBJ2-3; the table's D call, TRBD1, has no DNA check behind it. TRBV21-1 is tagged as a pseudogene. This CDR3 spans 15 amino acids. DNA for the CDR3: TGTGCCAGCAGCAAAGGGTGGACAGGGGCCGATACGCAGTATTTT. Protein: CASSKGWTGADTQYF.

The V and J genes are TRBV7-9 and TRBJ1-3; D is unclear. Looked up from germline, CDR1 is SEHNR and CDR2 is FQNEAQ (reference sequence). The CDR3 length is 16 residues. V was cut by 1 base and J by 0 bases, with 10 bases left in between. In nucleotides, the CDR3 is TGTGCCAGCAGCTTAGGGGCCGTGAGCTCTGGAAACACCATATATTTT. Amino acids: CASSLGAVSSGNTIYF. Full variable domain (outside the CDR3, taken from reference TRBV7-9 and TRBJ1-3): DTGVSQNPRHKITKRGQNVTFRCDPISEHNRLYWYRQTLGQGPEFLTYFQNEAQLEKSRLLSDRFSAERPKGSFSTLEIQRTEQGDSAMYLCASSLGAVSSGNTIYFGEGSWLTVV.

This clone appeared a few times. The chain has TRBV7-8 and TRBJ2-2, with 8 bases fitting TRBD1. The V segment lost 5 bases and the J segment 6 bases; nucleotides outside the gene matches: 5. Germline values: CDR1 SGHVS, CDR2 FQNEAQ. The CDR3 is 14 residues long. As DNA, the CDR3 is TGTGCCAGCAGCCTCGACAGGGGAGCCGGGGAGCTGTTTTTT. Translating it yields CASSLDRGAGELFF.

The CDR3 coding sequence is TGTGCCAGCAGTGACTCAGGACGCGGGGGGGAGCTGTTTTTT. As protein: CASSDSGRGGELFF. The chain recombines TRBV6-4 with TRBJ2-2; a possible D gene is TRBD2 (5 bases). The CDR3 loop spans 14 amino acids. Trimming cost V 0 bases and J 8 bases, with 10 bases left between them. Germline values: CDR1 MRHNA, CDR2 SNTAGT.

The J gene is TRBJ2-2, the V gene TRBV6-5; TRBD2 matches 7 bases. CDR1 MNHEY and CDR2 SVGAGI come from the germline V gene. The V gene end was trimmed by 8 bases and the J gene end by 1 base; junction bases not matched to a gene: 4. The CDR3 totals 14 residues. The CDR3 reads CASLGGKNTGELFF. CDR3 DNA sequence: TGTGCCAGCTTGGGGGGGAAGAACACCGGGGAGCTGTTTTTT.

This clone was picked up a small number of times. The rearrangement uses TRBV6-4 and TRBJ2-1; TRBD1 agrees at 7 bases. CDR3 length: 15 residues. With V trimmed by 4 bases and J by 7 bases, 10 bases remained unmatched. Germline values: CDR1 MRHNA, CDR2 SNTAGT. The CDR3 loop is CASSVVTGSWNEQFF. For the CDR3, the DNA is TGTGCCAGCAGTGTCGTGACAGGGTCTTGGAATGAGCAGTTCTTC.

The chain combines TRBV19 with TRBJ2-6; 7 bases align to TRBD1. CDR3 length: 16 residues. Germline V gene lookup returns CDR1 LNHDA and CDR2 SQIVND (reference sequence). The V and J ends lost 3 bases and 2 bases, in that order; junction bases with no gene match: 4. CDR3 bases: TGTGCCAGTAGTATGACAGGGTTTACTGGGGCCAACGTCCTGACTTTC. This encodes CASSMTGFTGANVLTF.

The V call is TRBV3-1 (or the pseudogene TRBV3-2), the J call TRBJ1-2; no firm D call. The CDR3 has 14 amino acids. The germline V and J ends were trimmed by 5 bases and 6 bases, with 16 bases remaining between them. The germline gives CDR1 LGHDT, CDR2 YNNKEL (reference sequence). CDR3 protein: CASSFRTGWDGYTF. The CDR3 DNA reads TGTGCCAGCAGCTTCCGGACGGGGTGGGATGGCTACACCTTC.

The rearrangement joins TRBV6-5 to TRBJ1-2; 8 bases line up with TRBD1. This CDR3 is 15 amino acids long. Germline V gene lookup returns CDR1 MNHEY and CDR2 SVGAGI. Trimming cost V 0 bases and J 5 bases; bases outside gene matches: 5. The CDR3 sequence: CASSYSPGGVYGYTF. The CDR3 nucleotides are TGTGCCAGCAGTTACTCACCAGGGGGCGTTTATGGCTACACCTTC.

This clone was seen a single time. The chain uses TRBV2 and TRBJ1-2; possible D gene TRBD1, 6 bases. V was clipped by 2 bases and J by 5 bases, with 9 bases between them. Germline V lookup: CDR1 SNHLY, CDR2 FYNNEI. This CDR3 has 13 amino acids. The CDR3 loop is CASSETGIYGYTF. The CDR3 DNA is TGTGCCAGCAGTGAAACAGGGATTTATGGCTACACCTTC. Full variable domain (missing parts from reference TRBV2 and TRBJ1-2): EPEVTQTPSHQVTQMGQEVILRCVPISNHLYFYWYRQILGQKVEFLVSFYNNEISEKSEIFDDQFSVERPDGSNFTLKIRSTKLEDSAMYFCASSETGIYGYTFGSGTRLTVV.

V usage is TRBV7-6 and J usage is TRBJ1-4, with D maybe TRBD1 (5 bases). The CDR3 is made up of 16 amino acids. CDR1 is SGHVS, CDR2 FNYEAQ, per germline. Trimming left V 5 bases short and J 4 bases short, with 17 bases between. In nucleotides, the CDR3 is TGTGCCAGCAGCCCAAGCTGGGGCGGAAGTAATGAAAAACTGTTTTTT. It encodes CASSPSWGGSNEKLFF. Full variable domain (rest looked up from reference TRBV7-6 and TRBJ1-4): GAGVSQSPRYKVTKRGQDVALRCDPISGHVSLYWYRQALGQGPEFLTYFNYEAQQDKSGLPNDRFSAERPEGSISTLTIQRTEQRDSAMYRCASSPSWGGSNEKLFFGSGTQLSVL.